The source of this TCR beta chain is a study of cytomegalovirus exposure and HLA in healthy donors. Overall study results and limits: Sequencing likely generated an artifact that appeared as a cluster of highly shared sequence variants. Presence/absence comparisons presumed near-even sequencing depth among donors. Apparent HLA restriction characterized most CMV-associated TCR beta chains in a later analysis.

CDR3 length: 13 amino acids. Trimming took 1 base from V and 7 from J, leaving 8 bases between them. The germline V gene encodes CDR1 SGHAT and CDR2 FQNNGV. Concerning this clone: The antigen is not known.

PCR primers comprised 60 Vbeta and 13 Jbeta primers. Assay: immunoSEQ multiplex PCR; the TCRdb copy retains only in-frame clones and omits some. The sample holds about 80,000 clones, around 60% seen once. The sequence derives from a male donor in good health and CMV-seropositive. Sample: PBMCs. The genes are TRBV11-2 and TRBJ2-4; tentative D call: TRBD2 (6 bases). CDR3 coding DNA: TGTGCCAGCAGCTTAGTCGCGGGGAACATTCAGTACTTC. Its translation: CASSLVAGNIQYF.